This TCR beta chain emerged from a study of cytomegalovirus exposure and HLA in healthy donors. Background on the study: Findings of an earlier analysis included some 120 million unique TCR beta sequences from roughly 190 million T cells. The study's findings and limits: Indistinguishable V segments, including TRBV6-2 and TRBV6-3, were excluded.

Germline V gene data show CDR1 as SGHTA and CDR2 as FQGNSA. V lost 7 bases, J lost 5 bases, and 9 bases stayed unmatched. This CDR3 comprises 14 residues. Researchers ran the PCR with 60 Vbeta and 13 Jbeta primers. Profiling relied on immunoSEQ multiplex PCR, and the TCRdb table lists in-frame clones only, not all of them. Among under 150,000 clones listed, around 79% were seen once. Concerning this clone itself: Antigen: not known.

The chain is built from TRBV7-2 and TRBJ2-3; 7 positions agree with TRBD1. Sequenced sample: PBMCs. The source of this sequence is a man aged 18 to 30 in good health and CMV-seronegative. The CDR3 region is CASTGQVRGDTQYF. The DNA for the CDR3 is TGTGCCAGCACCGGACAGGTTAGGGGAGATACGCAGTATTTT.